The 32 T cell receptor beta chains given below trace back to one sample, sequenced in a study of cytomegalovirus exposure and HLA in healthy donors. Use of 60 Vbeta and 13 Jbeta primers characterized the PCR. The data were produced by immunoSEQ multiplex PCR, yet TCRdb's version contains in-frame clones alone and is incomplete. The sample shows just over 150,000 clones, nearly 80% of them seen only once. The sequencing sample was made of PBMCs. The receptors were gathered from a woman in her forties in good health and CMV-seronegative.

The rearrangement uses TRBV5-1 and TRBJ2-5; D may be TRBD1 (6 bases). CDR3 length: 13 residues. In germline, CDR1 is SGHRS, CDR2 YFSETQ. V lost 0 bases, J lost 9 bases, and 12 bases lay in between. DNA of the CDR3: TGCGCCAGCAGCTTGGAAACAGGGTCCGCCCAGTACTTC. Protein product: CASSLETGSAQYF.

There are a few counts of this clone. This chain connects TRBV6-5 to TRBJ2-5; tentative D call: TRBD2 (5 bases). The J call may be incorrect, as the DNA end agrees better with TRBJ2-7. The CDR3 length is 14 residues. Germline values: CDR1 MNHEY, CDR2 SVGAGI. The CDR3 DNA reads TGTGCCAGCAGTTACTCCGGGGTAGCGTACGAGCAGTACTTC. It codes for CASSYSGVAYEQYF.

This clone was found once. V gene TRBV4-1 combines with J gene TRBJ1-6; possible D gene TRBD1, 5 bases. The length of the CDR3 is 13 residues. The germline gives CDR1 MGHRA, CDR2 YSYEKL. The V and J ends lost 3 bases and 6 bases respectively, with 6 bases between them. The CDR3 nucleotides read TGCGCCAGCAGCCAGACAGTTAATTCACCCCTCCACTTT. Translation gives CASSQTVNSPLHF.

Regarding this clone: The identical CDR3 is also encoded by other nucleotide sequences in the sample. CDR3 nucleotides: TGTGCCAGTCGTCCGGGGGTCTCTGGGGCCAACGTCCTGACTTTC. It is translated as CASRPGVSGANVLTF. The chain couples TRBV19 to TRBJ2-6; possible D gene TRBD2, 6 bases. V lost 8 bases, J lost 0 bases, and 11 bases lay in between. The CDR3 has 15 residues. The germline V gene has CDR1 LNHDA and CDR2 SQIVND (reference sequence).

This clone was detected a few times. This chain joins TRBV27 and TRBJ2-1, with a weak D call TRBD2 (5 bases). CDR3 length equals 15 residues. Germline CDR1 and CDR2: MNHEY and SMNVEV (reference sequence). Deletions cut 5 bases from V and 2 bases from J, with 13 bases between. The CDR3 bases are TGTGCCAGCAGTCCATCGCCCGGGGCCTACAATGAGCAGTTCTTC. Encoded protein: CASSPSPGAYNEQFF.

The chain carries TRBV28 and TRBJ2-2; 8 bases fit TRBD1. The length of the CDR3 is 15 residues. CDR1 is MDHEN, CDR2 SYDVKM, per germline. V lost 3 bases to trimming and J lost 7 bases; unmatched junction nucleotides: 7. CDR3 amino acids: CASSFVRGPSGELFF. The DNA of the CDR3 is TGTGCCAGCAGTTTCGTCAGGGGGCCTAGCGGGGAGCTGTTTTTT. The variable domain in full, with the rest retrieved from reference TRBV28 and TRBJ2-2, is DVKVTQSSRYLVKRTGEKVFLECVQDMDHENMFWYRQDPGLGLRLIYFSYDVKMKEKGDIPEGYSVSREKKERFSLILESASTNQTSMYLCASSFVRGPSGELFFGEGSRLTVL.

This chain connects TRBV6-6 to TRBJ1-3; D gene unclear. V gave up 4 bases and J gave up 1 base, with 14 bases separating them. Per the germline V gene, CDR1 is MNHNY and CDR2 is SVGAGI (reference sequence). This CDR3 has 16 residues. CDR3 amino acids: CASSSRNSFSGNTIYF. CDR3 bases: TGTGCCAGCAGTTCCAGAAACAGCTTTTCTGGAAACACCATATATTTT.

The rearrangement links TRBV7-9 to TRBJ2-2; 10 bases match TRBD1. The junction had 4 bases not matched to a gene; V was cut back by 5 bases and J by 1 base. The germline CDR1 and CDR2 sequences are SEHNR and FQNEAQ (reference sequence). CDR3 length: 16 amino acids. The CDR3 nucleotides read TGTGCCAGCAGCCCCCGGGACAGGGGGAACACCGGGGAGCTGTTTTTT. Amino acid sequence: CASSPRDRGNTGELFF.

CDR3 in amino acids: CASRSLGLREPQHF. The CDR3 region has the DNA TGCGCCAGCAGGTCCCTGGGACTGCGGGAGCCCCAGCATTTT. J is TRBJ1-5 and V is TRBV5-1; D is perhaps TRBD1 (5 bases). This CDR3 region has 14 residues. The germline V gene encodes CDR1 SGHRS and CDR2 YFSETQ. The V end was cut by 5 bases, the J end by 8 bases, with 17 bases between.

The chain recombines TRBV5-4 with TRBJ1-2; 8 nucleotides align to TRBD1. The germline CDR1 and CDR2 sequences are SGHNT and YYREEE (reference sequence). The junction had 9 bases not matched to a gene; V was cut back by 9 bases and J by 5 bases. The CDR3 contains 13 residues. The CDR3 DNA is TGTGCCACCGCGGACAGGGTTGGGTATGGCTACACCTTC. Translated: CATADRVGYGYTF.

The CDR3 DNA is TGTGCCAGCAGCTCATACAGTTCTGAAGCTTTCTTT. Residues: CASSSYSSEAFF. The chain is built from TRBV6-6 and TRBJ1-1; unclear D gene. Per germline, CDR1 MNHNY and CDR2 SVGAGI (reference sequence). V was shortened by 6 bases and J by 6 bases, with 11 bases between the two germline ends. The CDR3 is 12 residues long.

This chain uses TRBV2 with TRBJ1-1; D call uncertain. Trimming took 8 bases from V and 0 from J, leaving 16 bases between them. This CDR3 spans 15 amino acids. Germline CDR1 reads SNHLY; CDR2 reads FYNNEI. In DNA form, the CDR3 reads TGTGCCAGCCAGCCCCCATCAACTATGAACACTGAAGCTTTCTTT. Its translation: CASQPPSTMNTEAFF. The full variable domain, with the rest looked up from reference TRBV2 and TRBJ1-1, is EPEVTQTPSHQVTQMGQEVILRCVPISNHLYFYWYRQILGQKVEFLVSFYNNEISEKSEIFDDQFSVERPDGSNFTLKIRSTKLEDSAMYFCASQPPSTMNTEAFFGQGTRLTVV.

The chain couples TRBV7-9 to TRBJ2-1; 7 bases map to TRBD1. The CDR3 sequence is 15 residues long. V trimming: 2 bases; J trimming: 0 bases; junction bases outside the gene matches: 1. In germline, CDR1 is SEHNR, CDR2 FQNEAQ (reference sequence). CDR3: CASSLRDSSYNEQFF. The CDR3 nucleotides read TGTGCCAGCAGCTTAAGGGACAGCTCCTACAATGAGCAGTTCTTC.

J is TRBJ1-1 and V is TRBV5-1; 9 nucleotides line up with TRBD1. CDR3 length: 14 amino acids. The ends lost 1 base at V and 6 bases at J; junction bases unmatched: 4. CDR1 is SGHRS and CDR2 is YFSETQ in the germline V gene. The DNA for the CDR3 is TGCGCCAGCAGCTTGACAGGGGGCGAGGCTGAAGCTTTCTTT. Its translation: CASSLTGGEAEAFF. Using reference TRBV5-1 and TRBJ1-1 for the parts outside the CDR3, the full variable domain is KAGVTQTPRYLIKTRGQQVTLSCSPISGHRSVSWYQQTPGQGLQFLFEYFSETQRNKGNFPGRFSGRQFSNSRSEMNVSTLELGDSALYLCASSLTGGEAEAFFGQGTRLTVV.

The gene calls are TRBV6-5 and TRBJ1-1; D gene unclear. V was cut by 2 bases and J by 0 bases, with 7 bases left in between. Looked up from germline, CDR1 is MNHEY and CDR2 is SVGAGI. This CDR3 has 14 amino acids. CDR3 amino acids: CASSYAHVNTEAFF. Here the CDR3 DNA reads TGTGCCAGCAGTTACGCGCACGTGAACACTGAAGCTTTCTTT.

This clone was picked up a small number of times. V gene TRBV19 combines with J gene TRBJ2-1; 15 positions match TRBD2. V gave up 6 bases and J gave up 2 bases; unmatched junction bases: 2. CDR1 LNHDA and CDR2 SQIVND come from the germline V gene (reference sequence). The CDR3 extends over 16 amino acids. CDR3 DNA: TGTGCCAGTAGGGGACTAGCGGGGGGAGCCTACAATGAGCAGTTCTTC. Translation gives CASRGLAGGAYNEQFF.

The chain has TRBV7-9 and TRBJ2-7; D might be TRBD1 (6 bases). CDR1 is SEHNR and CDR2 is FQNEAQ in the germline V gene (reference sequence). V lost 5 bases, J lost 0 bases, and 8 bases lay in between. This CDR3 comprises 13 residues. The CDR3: CASSKGVSYEQYF. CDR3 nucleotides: TGTGCCAGCAGCAAGGGGGTCTCCTACGAGCAGTACTTC.

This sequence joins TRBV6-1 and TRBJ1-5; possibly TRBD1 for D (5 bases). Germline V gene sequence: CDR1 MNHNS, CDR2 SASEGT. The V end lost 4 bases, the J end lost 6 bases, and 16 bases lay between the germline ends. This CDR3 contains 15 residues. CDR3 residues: CASSGSTVSSQPQHF. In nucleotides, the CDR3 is TGTGCCAGCAGTGGATCGACAGTTTCTTCTCAGCCCCAGCATTTT.

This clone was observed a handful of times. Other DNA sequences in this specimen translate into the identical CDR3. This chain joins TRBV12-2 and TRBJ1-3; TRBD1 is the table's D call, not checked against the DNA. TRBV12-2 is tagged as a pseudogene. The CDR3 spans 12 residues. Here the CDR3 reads CASRRSENTIYF. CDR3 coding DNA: TGTGCAAGTCGCCGCTCAGAAAACACCATATATTTT.

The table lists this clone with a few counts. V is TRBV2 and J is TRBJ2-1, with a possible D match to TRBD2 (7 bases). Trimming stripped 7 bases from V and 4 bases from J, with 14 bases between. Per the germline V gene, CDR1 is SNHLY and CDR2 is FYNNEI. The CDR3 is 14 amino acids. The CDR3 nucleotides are TGTGCCAGCATTGGGGGGGGCCCTTACAATGAGCAGTTCTTC. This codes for CASIGGGPYNEQFF.

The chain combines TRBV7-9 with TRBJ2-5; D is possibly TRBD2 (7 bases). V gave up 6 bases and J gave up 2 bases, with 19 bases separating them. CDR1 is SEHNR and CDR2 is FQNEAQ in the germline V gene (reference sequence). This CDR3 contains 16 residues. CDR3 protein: CASSMAGGGAQETQYF. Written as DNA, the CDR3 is TGTGCCAGCAGTATGGCGGGTGGGGGGGCTCAAGAGACCCAGTACTTC.

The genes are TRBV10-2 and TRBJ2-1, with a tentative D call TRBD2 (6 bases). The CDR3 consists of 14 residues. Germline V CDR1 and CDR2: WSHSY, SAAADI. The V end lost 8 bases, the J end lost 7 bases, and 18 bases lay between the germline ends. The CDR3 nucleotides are TGCGCCAGCGAGAATTGGCGGGGTACGAATGAGCAGTTCTTC. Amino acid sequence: CASENWRGTNEQFF.

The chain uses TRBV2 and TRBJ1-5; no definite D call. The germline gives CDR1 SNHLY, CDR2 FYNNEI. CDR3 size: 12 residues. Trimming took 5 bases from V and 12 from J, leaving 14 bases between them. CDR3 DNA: TGTGCCAGCAGTAATCAGGCAGGACTCCAGCATTTT. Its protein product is CASSNQAGLQHF. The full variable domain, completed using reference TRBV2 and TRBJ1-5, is EPEVTQTPSHQVTQMGQEVILRCVPISNHLYFYWYRQILGQKVEFLVSFYNNEISEKSEIFDDQFSVERPDGSNFTLKIRSTKLEDSAMYFCASSNQAGLQHFGDGTRLSIL.

CDR3 in amino acids: CSITRPGQGFTTGELFF. The CDR3, as DNA: TGCAGCATCACGCGGCCCGGACAGGGGTTCACGACCGGGGAGCTGTTTTTT. The rearrangement joins TRBV29-1 to TRBJ2-2; 9 bases map to TRBD1. The CDR3 spans 17 residues. Trimming took 8 bases from V and 5 from J; bases not matched to a gene: 18. Germline V gene data show CDR1 as SQVTM and CDR2 as ANQGSEA.

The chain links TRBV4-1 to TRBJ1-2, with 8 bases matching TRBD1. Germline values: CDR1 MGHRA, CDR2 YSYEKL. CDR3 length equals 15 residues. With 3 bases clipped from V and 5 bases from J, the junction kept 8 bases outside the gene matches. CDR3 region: CASSHDRGLMYGYTF. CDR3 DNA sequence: TGCGCCAGCAGCCACGACAGGGGCTTAATGTATGGCTACACCTTC.

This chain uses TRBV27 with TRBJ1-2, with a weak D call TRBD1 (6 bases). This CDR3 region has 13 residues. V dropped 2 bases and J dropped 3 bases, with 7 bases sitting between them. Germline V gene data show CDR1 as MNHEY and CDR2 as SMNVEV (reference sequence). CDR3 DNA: TGTGCCAGCAGTTTACAGGGGTACTATGGCTACACCTTC. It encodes CASSLQGYYGYTF.

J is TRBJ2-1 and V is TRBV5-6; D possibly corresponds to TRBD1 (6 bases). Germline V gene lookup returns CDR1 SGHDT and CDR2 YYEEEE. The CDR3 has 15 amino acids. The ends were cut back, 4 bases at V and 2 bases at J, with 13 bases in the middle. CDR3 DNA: TGTGCCAGCAGCACCCCCAGGGGTCCCTACAATGAGCAGTTCTTC. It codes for CASSTPRGPYNEQFF.

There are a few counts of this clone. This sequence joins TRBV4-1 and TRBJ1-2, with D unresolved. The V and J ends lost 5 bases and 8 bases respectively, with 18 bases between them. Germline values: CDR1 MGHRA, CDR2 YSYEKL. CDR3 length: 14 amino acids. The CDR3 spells CASSSPRGSAGYTF. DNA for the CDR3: TGCGCCAGCAGCTCACCCCGGGGTTCAGCAGGCTACACCTTC.

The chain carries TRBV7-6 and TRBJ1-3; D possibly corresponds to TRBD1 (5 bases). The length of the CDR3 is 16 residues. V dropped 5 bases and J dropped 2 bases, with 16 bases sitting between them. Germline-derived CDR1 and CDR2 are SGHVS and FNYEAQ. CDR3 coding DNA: TGTGCCAGCAGCCATCCGATCAGGGAACCTGGAAACACCATATATTTT. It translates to CASSHPIREPGNTIYF.

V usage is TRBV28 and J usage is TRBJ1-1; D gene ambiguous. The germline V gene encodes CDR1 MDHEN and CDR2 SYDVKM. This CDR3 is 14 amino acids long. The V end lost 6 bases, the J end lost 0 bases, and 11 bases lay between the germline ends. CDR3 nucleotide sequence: TGTGCCAGCAGAAATGGGCAGATGAACACTGAAGCTTTCTTT. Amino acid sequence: CASRNGQMNTEAFF.

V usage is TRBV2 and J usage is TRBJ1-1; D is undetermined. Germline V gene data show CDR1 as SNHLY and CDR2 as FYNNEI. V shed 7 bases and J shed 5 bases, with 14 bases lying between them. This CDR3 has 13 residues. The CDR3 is CASTLGFATEAFF. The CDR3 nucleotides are TGTGCCAGCACTCTAGGTTTTGCAACTGAAGCTTTCTTT.

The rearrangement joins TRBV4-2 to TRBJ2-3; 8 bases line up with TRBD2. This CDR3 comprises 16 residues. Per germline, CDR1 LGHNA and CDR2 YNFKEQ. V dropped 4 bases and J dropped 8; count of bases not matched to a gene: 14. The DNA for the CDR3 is TGTGCCAGCAGCCCAGACCGGGGGGGGCCCCTCGGTACGCAGTATTTT. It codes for CASSPDRGGPLGTQYF.